The 28 T cell receptor beta chains given below trace back to one sample, sequenced in a study of T cells in women clearing cervical HPV infection. Sequencing used immunoSEQ multiplex PCR; TCRdb keeps in-frame clones, though not all of them. This sample's table reports tens of thousands of clones. Sequenced sample: blood buffy coat. All receptors derive from a woman between 18 and 70 years old with a cervical HPV16 infection that either progressed to CIN3+ or cleared (not recorded which).

As regards this clone: The CDR3 end falls 3 residues outside the read, so it is completed with the germline J gene. This chain uses TRBV7-9 with TRBJ2-7; 8 nucleotides match TRBD2. V lost 8 bases to trimming and J lost 2 bases; unmatched junction nucleotides: 11. This CDR3 spans 15 amino acids. Looked up from germline, CDR1 is SEHNR and CDR2 is FQNEAQ (reference sequence). Partial CDR3 DNA: TGTGCCAGCGGACCTCCACTGGGACTAGCCTACGAG. Its protein product is CASGPPLGLAYE. The CDR3, in full, reads CASGPPLGLAYEQYF.

On this clone: The sequenced fragment ends 3 residues before the CDR3 boundary, so the rest is inferred from the germline J gene. The J gene is TRBJ2-5, the V gene TRBV7-9; TRBD1 matches at 7 bases. This CDR3 spans 15 amino acids. CDR1 is SEHNR, CDR2 FQNEAQ, per germline (reference sequence). Germline trimming cut 5 bases from V and 4 bases from J; bases unmatched to any gene: 10. The CDR3: CASSPRDRSRETQYF. Partial CDR3 DNA: TGTGCCAGCAGCCCCCGGGACAGATCGAGAGAGACC.

A word on this clone: The read falls 3 residues short of the CDR3 end, and the missing part is taken from the germline J gene. The V call is TRBV20-1, the J call TRBJ1-4; TRBD1 aligns across 7 bases. CDR1 and CDR2 from the germline V gene are DFQATT and SNEGSKA (reference sequence). The CDR3 contains 14 residues. The CDR3: CSAFRTGAVSPLFF. The CDR3 bases that were read are TGCAGTGCTTTCCGGACAGGCGCGGTTTCACCA.

As to this clone: The CDR3 end falls 3 residues outside the read, so it is completed with the germline J gene. The V call is TRBV7-9, the J call TRBJ1-4; the D is unclear. In germline, CDR1 is SEHNR, CDR2 FQNEAQ (reference sequence). V was cut by 3 bases and J by 8 bases, with 10 bases left in between. The CDR3 runs to 13 residues. CDR3 residues: CASSFLGYEKLFF. The part of the CDR3 DNA that was read is TGTGCCAGCAGCTTTTTAGGGTACGAAAAA.

For this clone: The CDR3 end is not reached by the read, which stops 3 residues before it; the germline J gene fills it in. The chain combines TRBV4-2 with TRBJ1-4; TRBD1 is a possible D gene (6 bases). The CDR3 consists of 20 residues. The germline gives CDR1 LGHNA, CDR2 YNFKEQ. The covered CDR3 bases are TGTGCCAGCAGCCTATCGCCCCTAGGGGGATACAGCTCCTATAATTCACCA. Its translation is CASSLSPLGGYSSYNSP. The whole CDR3 protein is CASSLSPLGGYSSYNSPLFF.

Regarding this clone: The missing CDR3 end, 3 residues past where the read stops, is filled in from the germline J gene. V and J are TRBV7-6 and TRBJ1-6; 7 nucleotides align to TRBD1. Germline V CDR1 and CDR2: SGHVS, FNYEAQ. The CDR3 runs to 15 residues. The V segment lost 5 bases and the J segment 3 bases; nucleotides outside the gene matches: 4. CDR3 sequence reads: CASSEGQNYNSPLHF. CDR3 DNA, as far as it was read: TGTGCCAGCAGCGAGGGACAGAACTATAATTCACCC. The full variable domain, completed using reference TRBV7-6 and TRBJ1-6, is GAGVSQSPRYKVTKRGQDVALRCDPISGHVSLYWYRQALGQGPEFLTYFNYEAQQDKSGLPNDRFSAERPEGSISTLTIQRTEQRDSAMYRCASSEGQNYNSPLHFGNGTRLTVT.

Notes on this clone: The CDR3 is cut off 3 residues early in the read; its end comes from the germline J gene. The rearrangement uses TRBV5-5 and TRBJ1-1, with unresolved D. The CDR3 is made up of 14 amino acids. Germline values: CDR1 SGHKS, CDR2 YYEKEE (reference sequence). The V gene lost 2 bases and the J gene lost 0 bases, with 8 bases spanning the gap. The part of the CDR3 DNA that was read is TGTGCCAGCAGCTTTCAGTTTCTGAACACTGAA. Translating it yields CASSFQFLNTE. The full-length CDR3 reads as CASSFQFLNTEAFF.

Turning to this clone: The read comes to an end 3 residues before the CDR3 does, leaving the germline J gene to fill in the end. This chain connects TRBV7-2 to TRBJ2-4; possible D gene TRBD2, 5 bases. CDR1 and CDR2 (germline): SGHTA, FQGNSA. CDR3 length: 12 amino acids. The sequenced CDR3 bases are TGTGCCAGCAGCCCCGGGGAGTATGGT. Protein: CASSPGEYG. The CDR3 in full is CASSPGEYGQYF.

Regarding this clone: The DNA ends 3 residues before the CDR3 does, and the rest of the CDR3 is filled in from the germline J gene. The genes are TRBV7-6 and TRBJ1-1, with D uncertain. CDR1 is SGHVS, CDR2 FNYEAQ, per germline. Trimming cost V 9 bases and J 1 base, with 15 bases left between them. This CDR3 spans 14 amino acids. The CDR3 sequence is CASRPWAENTEAFF. The DNA read from the CDR3 is TGTGCCAGTCGCCCCTGGGCTGAGAACACTGAA.

Note on this clone: The missing CDR3 end, 3 residues past where the read stops, is filled in from the germline J gene. The chain has TRBV5-8 and TRBJ1-5, with D perhaps matching TRBD1 (6 bases). Germline loops: CDR1 SGHTS, CDR2 YDEGEE. V lost 1 base and J 2 bases, leaving 10 bases between the germline ends. The CDR3 loop spans 15 amino acids. The CDR3 spells CASSLRKGGNQPQHF. Partial CDR3 DNA: TGTGCCAGCAGCTTGAGGAAGGGGGGCAATCAGCCC.

Regarding this clone: With the read ending 3 residues before the CDR3 end, the germline J gene is used to fill in that end. The sample carries other DNA sequences with the same CDR3. This chain connects TRBV7-9 to TRBJ1-3, with 9 bases that match TRBD1. The germline CDR1 and CDR2 sequences are SEHNR and FQNEAQ (reference sequence). The CDR3 totals 15 residues. After removal of 7 bases from V and 0 bases from J, the junction contained 4 bases not matched to a gene. The CDR3: CASTRTGVSGNTIYF. The part of the CDR3 DNA that was read is TGTGCCAGCACCCGGACAGGGGTCTCTGGAAACACC. Filled out from reference TRBV7-9 and TRBJ1-3, the complete variable domain reads DTGVSQNPRHKITKRGQNVTFRCDPISEHNRLYWYRQTLGQGPEFLTYFQNEAQLEKSRLLSDRFSAERPKGSFSTLEIQRTEQGDSAMYLCASTRTGVSGNTIYFGEGSWLTVV.

In the case of this clone: The CDR3 is cut off 3 residues early in the read; its end comes from the germline J gene. J is TRBJ1-2 and V is TRBV7-9, with D possibly matching TRBD1 (6 bases). The CDR3 totals 15 residues. Germline CDR1 reads SEHNR; CDR2 reads FQNEAQ (reference sequence). Trimming cost V 3 bases and J 4 bases, with 15 bases left between them. The covered CDR3 bases are TGTGCCAGCAGCTTTGGGGGCGTAGGGTCCTATGGC. This encodes CASSFGGVGSYG. The entire CDR3 protein reads CASSFGGVGSYGYTF.

This CDR3 is CAGTTRGEQPQHF. The CDR3 DNA, read in part, is TGTGCCGGCACCACCCGGGGGGAGCAGCCC. The rearrangement uses TRBV7-9 and TRBJ1-5; D may be TRBD1 (5 bases). The read gets to within 3 residues of the CDR3 end, and the germline J gene fills in the rest. The ends were cut back, 11 bases at V and 7 bases at J, with 18 bases in the middle. The CDR3 is 13 residues long. Germline loops: CDR1 SEHNR, CDR2 FQNEAQ (reference sequence).

Concerning this clone itself: Read data end 3 residues before the CDR3 end; the end is taken from the germline J gene. J is TRBJ1-5 and V is TRBV6-2 or TRBV6-3; D not resolved. Germline V gene lookup returns CDR1 MNHEY and CDR2 SVGEGT. V lost 6 bases and J 6 bases, leaving 12 bases between the germline ends. This CDR3 region has 13 residues. CDR3 bases read: TGTGCCAGCAGCCACCCCGGGTTTCAGCCC. It is translated as CASSHPGFQP. The full CDR3 sequence reads CASSHPGFQPQHF.

About this clone: The read finishes 3 residues shy of the CDR3 end, and the germline J gene is used to complete it. V and J are TRBV7-9 and TRBJ2-4; D might be TRBD1 (5 bases). The germline V gene has CDR1 SEHNR and CDR2 FQNEAQ (reference sequence). CDR3 length equals 15 residues. Partial CDR3 DNA: TGTGCCAGCAGCTTAGCTCAGAGAGACAGCCATGGT. Amino acids: CASSLAQRDSHG. The CDR3 as a whole reads CASSLAQRDSHGQYF.

Notes on this clone: An end of the junction does not agree with germline; a read error may underlie this. The CDR3 extends 3 residues past the end of the read, so its final part is completed from the germline J gene. The rearrangement joins TRBV19 to TRBJ2-3, with 7 bases aligning to TRBD2. In germline, CDR1 is LNHDA, CDR2 SQIVND (reference sequence). The CDR3 contains 14 residues. CDR3 in amino acids: CASSTIGGSETQYF. The part of the CDR3 DNA that was read is TGTGCCAGTAGTACGATCGGGGGGTCAGAGACG.

Concerning this clone itself: The read ends 3 residues shy of where the CDR3 ends; the end is completed using the germline J gene. V gene TRBV4-1 combines with J gene TRBJ1-6; D not resolved. This CDR3 has 14 residues. V was clipped by 8 bases and J by 4 bases, with 12 bases between them. The germline V gene encodes CDR1 MGHRA and CDR2 YSYEKL. The sequenced part of the CDR3 DNA is TGCGCCAGCTCCCCAGCGGGTTATAATTCACCC. This gives the protein CASSPAGYNSP. The complete CDR3 reads CASSPAGYNSPLHF.

As regards this clone: The CDR3 extends 3 residues past the end of the read, so its final part is completed from the germline J gene. V gene TRBV20-1 combines with J gene TRBJ1-6; weak D call: TRBD1 (5 bases). The CDR3 runs 14 residues. Germline values: CDR1 DFQATT, CDR2 SNEGSKA (reference sequence). Trimming left V 3 bases short and J 3 bases short, with 9 bases between. The CDR3 DNA, read in part, is TGCAGTGCTAGTGACAGACACTATAATTCACCC. Protein product: CSASDRHYNSP. The whole CDR3 protein is CSASDRHYNSPLHF.

A remark on this clone: Coverage ceases 3 residues before the CDR3 finishes, and the germline J gene fills in the end. V and J are TRBV30 and TRBJ1-1; D is unresolved. CDR1 is GTSNPN, CDR2 SVGIG, per germline (reference sequence). The ends were cut back, 1 base at V and 0 bases at J, with 12 bases in the middle. The CDR3 contains 15 residues. CDR3 bases read: TGTGCCTGGAGTGACCTTCGACACGTGAACACTGAA. Translation gives CAWSDLRHVNTE. The CDR3, in full, reads CAWSDLRHVNTEAFF.

A note on this clone: From the germline J gene comes the end of the CDR3, since the read stops 3 residues before it. This chain uses TRBV5-1 with TRBJ2-3, with 8 bases that match TRBD1. Per the germline V gene, CDR1 is SGHRS and CDR2 is YFSETQ. The CDR3 runs to 17 residues. CDR3 amino acids: CASSRIPGTGVGETQYF. Partial CDR3 DNA: TGCGCCAGCAGCCGGATCCCCGGGACAGGAGTTGGAGAGACG.

CDR3 region: CSASLPPTSSFYEQYF. The covered CDR3 bases are TGCAGTGCTAGCCTCCCCCCGACTAGCTCCTTTTACGAG. This chain links TRBV20-1 with TRBJ2-7; TRBD2 matches 7 bases. The CDR3 end is not reached by the read, which stops 3 residues before it; the germline J gene fills it in. CDR1 and CDR2 (germline): DFQATT, SNEGSKA (reference sequence). V gave up 3 bases and J gave up 4 bases; unmatched junction bases: 15. This CDR3 has 16 amino acids.

On this clone itself: The CDR3 end is not reached by the read, which stops 3 residues before it; the germline J gene fills it in. The rearrangement links TRBV18 to TRBJ2-1, with a weak D call TRBD2 (6 bases). V gave up 0 bases and J gave up 0 bases, with 15 bases separating them. The V gene's germline CDR1 is KGHSH and CDR2 LQKENI. The CDR3 spans 18 residues. The part of the CDR3 DNA that was read is TGTGCCAGCTCACCACCGGGGTCGATGGGGGGCTCCTACAATGAG. It codes for CASSPPGSMGGSYNE. The full CDR3 protein reads CASSPPGSMGGSYNEQFF.

On this clone itself: The CDR3 end lies 3 residues beyond the end of the read and is filled in from the germline J gene. The chain joins TRBV30 to TRBJ2-1; D is ambiguous. Germline V gives CDR1 GTSNPN, CDR2 SVGIG (reference sequence). The CDR3 loop spans 11 amino acids. Trimming left V 2 bases short and J 5 bases short, with 4 bases between. Incomplete CDR3 DNA: TGTGCCTGGAGTTTCAACAATGAG. It yields the protein CAWSFNNE. The whole CDR3 reads CAWSFNNEQFF.

Concerning this clone: The read falls 3 residues short of the CDR3 end, and the missing part is taken from the germline J gene. The genes are TRBV7-3 and TRBJ2-1; 7 bases are a match to TRBD1. From germline, CDR1 is SGHTA and CDR2 FQGTGA. V lost 0 bases, J lost 4 bases, and 12 bases stayed unmatched. This CDR3 comprises 18 residues. CDR3 amino acids: CASSLTPRVQGKYNEQFF. Incomplete CDR3 DNA: TGTGCCAGCAGCTTAACCCCTCGTGTACAGGGGAAATACAATGAG.

Note on this clone: Read data end 3 residues before the CDR3 end; the end is taken from the germline J gene. J is TRBJ2-2 and V is TRBV2, with a possible D match to TRBD1 (5 bases). Looked up from germline, CDR1 is SNHLY and CDR2 is FYNNEI. The CDR3 totals 14 residues. The CDR3 sequence: CASTPSSGANVLFF. The CDR3 DNA, read in part, is TGTGCCAGCACCCCCAGCTCTGGGGCCAACGTG.

A remark on this clone: The read ends 3 residues early relative to the CDR3; the germline J gene fills the gap. V and J are TRBV19 and TRBJ2-1; TRBD1 matches 10 bases. Germline-derived CDR1 and CDR2 are LNHDA and SQIVND (reference sequence). The V gene end was trimmed by 5 bases and the J gene end by 4 bases; junction bases not matched to a gene: 5. This CDR3 has 15 amino acids. The CDR3 sequence is CASSLLGQGYNEQFF. CDR3 bases read: TGTGCCAGTAGTTTGTTGGGACAGGGGTACAATGAG.

Regarding this clone: The CDR3 end falls 3 residues outside the read, so it is completed with the germline J gene. The chain combines TRBV7-2 with TRBJ1-1; D unclear. Germline V gene data show CDR1 as SGHTA and CDR2 as FQGNSA. Trimming shortened V by 2 bases and J by 3 bases, and 10 bases separated the two germline ends. The CDR3 is 14 residues long. The CDR3 loop is CASSLNLADTEAFF. The DNA read from the CDR3 is TGTGCCAGCAGCTTAAATTTGGCGGACACTGAA.

With regard to this clone: The DNA ends 3 residues before the CDR3 does, and the rest of the CDR3 is filled in from the germline J gene. The rearrangement uses TRBV5-1 and TRBJ1-6; tentatively, D is TRBD1 (6 bases). Trimming stripped 1 base from V and 7 bases from J, with 15 bases between. From germline, CDR1 is SGHRS and CDR2 YFSETQ. This CDR3 is built from 16 residues. Here the CDR3 reads CASSLRPSGDNSPLHF. The CDR3 DNA, read in part, is TGCGCCAGCAGCTTGAGACCCTCAGGGGACAATTCACCC.